The following is a T cell receptor (beta chain) sequence with its context. The sample comes from a study of blood T cell repertoires in COVID-19. The V gene lost 4 bases and the J gene lost 3 bases, with 9 bases spanning the gap. The CDR3 extends over 13 amino acids. Some clones are missing from TCRdb's copy, which holds only in-frame ones; the method was immunoSEQ multiplex PCR. The sample contains 330,000 or so clones, more than 70% of which appear only once. The chain links TRBV12-3 or TRBV12-4 to TRBJ1-1, with D unclear. Sequencing used PBMCs or T cells enriched from blood (not recorded which). This receptor was identified in a woman in her thirties who had been exposed to COVID-19. CDR3 sequence (DNA): TGTGCCAGCAGTTCAGAAGACTACACTGAAGCTTTCTTT. Amino acid sequence: CASSSEDYTEAFF.